This T cell receptor beta chain emerged from a study of CD4 T cells in relation to SARS-CoV-2 and coronaviruses (dated by TCRdb to the early 2020s). For the wider study: The ViraFEST assay cultured PBMCs with antigen for roughly 10 days, then sequenced TCR beta CDR3s to find antigen-specific clonal expansions. For other donors in the study, expansion assays were sequenced with a different, Illumina-based TCR-beta assay. At the level of individual TCR clonotypes, the study measured memory CD4+ T cell crossreactivity between SARS-CoV-2 spike protein and common cold coronavirus spike proteins. Patient-derived lymphoblastoid cell lines were used to map the HLA restriction of shared crossreactive spike epitopes. The negative reference condition was either a culture with an HIV-1 Nef peptide pool or a culture with no peptide. The Adaptive Biotechnologies TCR-sequencing kit was used for samples from three pre-COVID donors and for the naive versus memory experiments, whereas the other data were Illumina-based.

In this sample, this clone turned up once. Its antigen is not yet known. Qualities for individual bases were not recorded, and no much larger clone is one base off. Findings and caveats that apply to the study as a whole: Memory CD4+ clonotypes crossrecognizing SARS-CoV-2 and at least one common cold coronavirus spike were found in around 71% of donors. No donor contributed both pre-pandemic and post-infection samples, which limited tracing the source of pre-existing responses. Small numbers of patients and of tested TCRs were a limitation of the study. Since the crossreactivity analysis centred on spike protein, crossreactivity against other viral proteins was not assessed. Significantly weaker SARS-CoV-2-driven expansion was shown by crossreactive clones than by monoreactive clones, consistent with antigenic imprinting.

CD4+ T cells from unexposed donors were collected before the COVID-19 pandemic (2011-2018). After less than 13 days of culture, CD4+ T cells were isolated with the EasySep CD4+ T cell isolation kit. As cell numbers permitted, CD4+ T cells from unexposed donors were tested for reactivity to SARS-CoV-2 S and N and to four common cold coronavirus spike pools. Each well received 1.5 million to 2.5 million PBMCs, cultured in IMDM supplemented with about 5.4% human AB serum and 9.5 to 10 IU/ml IL-2. Half of the culture medium was replaced with fresh IL-2-containing medium on days 3 and 7. Each peptide culture condition was generally run in triplicate replicate wells. Leukapheresis product for the unexposed donors was purchased commercially. PBMCs were isolated from leukapheresis product or whole blood by Ficoll-Paque PLUS gradient centrifugation. The PBMCs went either fresh into the expansion assay or into cryopreservation at -140 degrees C. The QIAamp Micro DNA Kit was used to extract genomic DNA from the CD4+ T cells.

The protocol used for the library was the immunoSEQ multiplex PCR assay. Turning to the authors' computational methods: During preprocessing, nonproductive sequences were discarded, as were any CDR3s that did not begin with C, did not end with F or W, or were shorter than 7 amino acids. The MANAFEST web app was used to call antigen-specific clonotypes on the basis of expansion compared with the reference and with other culture wells. A clone was considered positive if significant expansion relative to the reference culture was observed in 2 of 3 replicate wells at an FDR below 0.05. A further requirement for positive clones was significant expansion compared with all other tandem wells, along with an odds ratio above 5. CDR3 homology was quantified as pairwise Levenshtein distance, calculated with the stringdist R package after three terminal residues were trimmed from each end. Entries here come from immuneACCESS through TCRdb and include only in-frame sequences with V and J called. Some clones fail to appear in such tables; in the studies checked, an unresolved V gene covers under half of the shortfall, and the cause of the remainder is unknown. The V and J calls and the clone size are those of that table, but D and trimming were determined from the DNA. This sample holds 10,000 to 15,000 clones; roughly 71% were observed only once. The top ten hold approximately 7.5% of the sample.

Sequencing used CD4+ T cells from PBMCs, cultured in vitro. The TCR comes from a human donor in good health.

CDR3 loop: CASSLSYWAPNTEAFF. The sequenced DNA is TGTGCCAGCAGTTTATCGTATTGGGCCCCCAACACTGAAGCTTTCTTT. The sequence joins TRBV27 to TRBJ1-1, with the D gene uncertain. V is shortened by 0 bases, J by 2 bases, and the region joining them spans 13 bases. The CDR3 runs 16 residues from the cysteine to the phenylalanine. Only the CDR3 portion is preserved as DNA: 48 bases, with reading frame beginning at the first base. Per the germline V gene (reference sequence), MNHEY is the CDR1 and SMNVEV is the CDR2.